Shown below are 13 T cell receptor beta chains from a single sample sequenced in a study of control samples from healthy donors and cancer patients. Produced via immunoSEQ multiplex PCR; TCRdb's table is partial and in-frame only. Of about 140,000 clones in the sample, approximately 94% were seen once. The specimen sequenced was blood. These TCRs come from a man aged 35 to 55 in good health.

This clone was seen only once. V gene TRBV5-4 combines with J gene TRBJ1-2; 9 nucleotides agree with TRBD1. The CDR3 covers 16 residues. From germline, CDR1 is SGHNT and CDR2 YYREEE (reference sequence). Trimming took 4 bases from V and 0 from J; bases not matched to a gene: 7. CDR3 sequence (DNA): TGTGCCAGCAGCCAGGGGACAGGGCTAGCTAACTATGGCTACACCTTC. Translating it yields CASSQGTGLANYGYTF.

This clone was seen a single time. The rearrangement links TRBV6-1 to TRBJ2-7; D is perhaps TRBD1 (5 bases). V was cut by 1 base and J by 4 bases, with 14 bases left in between. The germline V gene encodes CDR1 MNHNS and CDR2 SASEGT. This CDR3 has 15 residues. CDR3 amino acids: CASSEGAGFGYEQYF. In nucleotides, the CDR3 is TGTGCCAGCAGTGAAGGTGCAGGGTTTGGTTACGAGCAGTACTTC.

This chain uses TRBV30 with TRBJ1-3; D gene unclear. V lost 1 base and J lost 0, with 10 bases in between. This CDR3 has 15 residues. The germline V gene has CDR1 GTSNPN and CDR2 SVGIG (reference sequence). The CDR3 protein is CAWSAPFRSGNTIYF. CDR3 DNA: TGTGCCTGGAGTGCCCCTTTCCGCTCTGGAAACACCATATATTTT.

V is TRBV14 and J is TRBJ1-4; D unresolved. Trimming left V 6 bases short and J 8 bases short, with 10 bases between. The CDR3 loop spans 12 amino acids. Germline loops: CDR1 SGHDN, CDR2 FVKESK. The CDR3 nucleotides are TGTGCCAGCAGTCCCTTTGGGGAAAAACTGTTTTTT. This translates into CASSPFGEKLFF.

The chain joins TRBV28 to TRBJ1-1, with 9 bases that match TRBD1. The CDR3 length is 15 residues. Germline CDR1 MDHEN, CDR2 SYDVKM. The V segment lost 6 bases and the J segment 6 bases; nucleotides outside the gene matches: 11. The CDR3, as DNA: TGTGCCAGCAGGCTCCGGGACAGGGTTTTTTCTGAAGCTTTCTTT. Residues: CASRLRDRVFSEAFF. The full variable domain, with the rest looked up from reference TRBV28 and TRBJ1-1, is DVKVTQSSRYLVKRTGEKVFLECVQDMDHENMFWYRQDPGLGLRLIYFSYDVKMKEKGDIPEGYSVSREKKERFSLILESASTNQTSMYLCASRLRDRVFSEAFFGQGTRLTVV.

The chain uses TRBV6-4 and TRBJ1-5; 11 positions agree with TRBD1. Per the germline V gene, CDR1 is MRHNA and CDR2 is SNTAGT. V lost 6 bases and J lost 6; bases outside the gene matches: 7. This CDR3 comprises 15 residues. CDR3 region: CASRPGQGVTQPQHF. Written as DNA, the CDR3 is TGTGCCAGCAGGCCGGGACAGGGGGTCACTCAGCCCCAGCATTTT.

The chain is built from TRBV6-5 and TRBJ2-5; the D gene is possibly TRBD1 (6 bases). The CDR3 consists of 14 residues. V was clipped by 2 bases and J by 5 bases, with 12 bases between them. Per the germline V gene, CDR1 is MNHEY and CDR2 is SVGAGI. This CDR3 is CASSYQTGGETQYF. CDR3 in DNA: TGTGCCAGCAGTTACCAGACAGGAGGCGAGACCCAGTACTTC.

V and J are TRBV4-1 and TRBJ2-4; possibly TRBD2 for D (5 bases). The CDR3 covers 16 residues. The germline V gene has CDR1 MGHRA and CDR2 YSYEKL. Trimming left V 1 base short and J 2 bases short, with 12 bases between. CDR3 sequence reads: CASSQVDSAPKNIQYF. DNA of the CDR3: TGCGCCAGCAGCCAAGTGGATAGCGCTCCCAAAAACATTCAGTACTTC.

The V call is TRBV11-2, the J call TRBJ2-1, with a possible D match to TRBD1 (6 bases). Trimming took 4 bases from V and 3 from J, leaving 13 bases between them. Germline CDR1 SGHAT, CDR2 FQNNGV. This CDR3 has 15 amino acids. CDR3 in DNA: TGTGCCAGCAGCTCTTACAGGGATAGCTACAATGAGCAGTTCTTC. It translates to CASSSYRDSYNEQFF.

This clone appeared a single time. This sequence joins TRBV28 and TRBJ1-4; 8 nucleotides line up with TRBD1. The J segment lost 8 bases and the V segment lost 4 bases, leaving 12 bases of the junction unmatched. Germline V gene data show CDR1 as MDHEN and CDR2 as SYDVKM. CDR3 size: 16 residues. CDR3 DNA sequence: TGTGCCAGCAGTTCACCGGACAGGGAAGAGGACGAAAAACTGTTTTTT. As protein: CASSSPDREEDEKLFF.

V and J are TRBV25-1 and TRBJ2-5; D ambiguous. Trimming shortened V by 1 base and J by 5 bases, and 11 bases separated the two germline ends. The CDR3 has 14 amino acids. Germline CDR1 MGHDK, CDR2 SYGVNS. In nucleotides, the CDR3 is TGTGCCAGCAGTGAATTCGTGGGGAAGGAGACCCAGTACTTC. Residues: CASSEFVGKETQYF.

J is TRBJ1-1 and V is TRBV6-1; no definite D call. V dropped 0 bases and J dropped 1 base, with 12 bases sitting between them. This CDR3 has 16 residues. The germline V gene has CDR1 MNHNS and CDR2 SASEGT. CDR3 coding DNA: TGTGCCAGCAGTGAAGCGCTTGGACGGCCGAACACTGAAGCTTTCTTT. Encoded protein: CASSEALGRPNTEAFF.

V is TRBV24-1 and J is TRBJ2-3; D uncertain. The CDR3 covers 15 residues. The V end was cut by 1 base, the J end by 4 bases, with 11 bases between. CDR1 and CDR2 from the germline V gene are KGHDR and SFDVKD. Here the CDR3 reads CATSDFKENADTQYF. In DNA form, the CDR3 reads TGTGCCACCAGTGATTTTAAGGAGAATGCAGATACGCAGTATTTT.